A single count supports the clone carrying this T cell receptor beta chain. Assay used: immunoSEQ multiplex PCR; TCRdb lists only in-frame clones, some missing. The sample lists roughly 400,000 clones; 90% to 95% were seen once. The germline V and J ends were trimmed by 6 bases and 3 bases, with 20 bases remaining between them. CDR1 and CDR2 (germline): SEHNR, FQNEAQ (reference sequence). The CDR3 has 17 amino acids. This sample stems from a study of blood T cell repertoires in COVID-19. Study background: COVID-19 samples from acute and convalescent phases originated in the United States, Italy and Spain.

Material: PBMCs or T cells enriched from blood (not recorded which). This receptor was identified in a woman aged 40 to 50 who had been exposed to COVID-19. This sequence joins TRBV7-9 and TRBJ1-4, with a tentative D call TRBD1 (6 bases). CDR3 protein: CASRQPGGGAANEKLFF. For the CDR3, the DNA is TGTGCCAGCAGACAGCCAGGTGGGGGGGCCGCTAATGAAAAACTGTTTTTT.